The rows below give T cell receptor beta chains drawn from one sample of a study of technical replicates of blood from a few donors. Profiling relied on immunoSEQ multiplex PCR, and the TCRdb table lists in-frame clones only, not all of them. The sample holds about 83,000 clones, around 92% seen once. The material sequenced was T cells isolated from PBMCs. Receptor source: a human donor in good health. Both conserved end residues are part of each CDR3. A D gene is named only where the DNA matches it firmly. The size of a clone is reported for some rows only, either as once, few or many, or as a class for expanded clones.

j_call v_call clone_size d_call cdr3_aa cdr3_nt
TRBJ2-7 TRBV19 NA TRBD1 CASTPPGTEAYEQYF TGTGCCAGTACCCCTCCCGGGACAGAAGCCTACGAGCAGTACTTC
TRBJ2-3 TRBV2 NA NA CASSEGGRADTQYF TGTGCCAGCAGTGAAGGGGGCAGGGCAGATACGCAGTATTTT
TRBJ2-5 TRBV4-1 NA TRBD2 CASSHITSGGSETQYF TGCGCCAGCAGCCATATCACTAGCGGGGGCTCTGAGACCCAGTACTTC
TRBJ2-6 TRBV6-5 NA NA CASSYSYSGANVLTF TGTGCCAGCAGTTACTCCTACTCTGGGGCCAACGTCCTGACTTTC
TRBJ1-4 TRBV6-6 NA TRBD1 CASSNPSGQGREKLFF TGTGCCAGCAGTAATCCCTCGGGACAGGGTAGGGAAAAACTGTTTTTT
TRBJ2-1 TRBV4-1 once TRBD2 CASSQDEVGLGLNEQFF TGCGCCAGCAGCCAAGATGAGGTGGGACTAGGTTTGAATGAGCAGTTCTTC
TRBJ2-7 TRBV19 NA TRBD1 CASSITGTGNIYEQYF TGTGCCAGTAGTATCACCGGGACAGGGAACATCTACGAGCAGTACTTC
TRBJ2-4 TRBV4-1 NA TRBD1 CASSPLTGGPDIQYF TGCGCCAGCAGCCCCCTGACAGGGGGCCCGGACATTCAGTACTTC
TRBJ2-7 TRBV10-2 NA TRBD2 CASSESRLAGNYEQYF TGCGCCAGCAGTGAGTCGAGGCTAGCGGGAAACTACGAGCAGTACTTC
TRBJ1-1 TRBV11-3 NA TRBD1 CASSPGRDRMRVNTEAFF TGTGCCAGCAGCCCTGGTCGGGACAGGATGAGGGTGAACACTGAAGCTTTCTTT
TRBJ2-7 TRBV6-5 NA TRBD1 CASSFRGLDHEQYF TGTGCCAGCAGTTTTAGGGGGCTGGACCACGAGCAGTACTTC
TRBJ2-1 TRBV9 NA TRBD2 CASSVVGITSGPNEQFF TGTGCCAGCAGCGTAGTTGGGATCACTAGCGGACCTAATGAGCAGTTCTTC